This passage covers 8 T cell receptor beta chains from one sample sequenced in a study of regulatory and conventional T cells in RAG deficiency. TCRdb's copy holds only in-frame clones and misses some; the assay was immunoSEQ multiplex PCR. The data show fewer than 20,000 clones, over 80% seen once. Regulatory T cells were sorted from blood as CD4+ CD25-high CD127-low cells. This sample was shared with a second study, whose subject was regulatory T cells. That work adds: The PCR used 52 TRBV and 13 TRBJ primers.

Sequencing was carried out using Tregs sorted from blood. These receptors all come from a human donor in good health.

The V call is TRBV29-1, the J call TRBJ2-2; perhaps TRBD1 as D (6 bases). Trimming left V 4 bases short and J 6 bases short, with 12 bases between. Germline values: CDR1 SQVTM, CDR2 ANQGSEA. This CDR3 is built from 13 residues. CDR3 sequence (DNA): TGCAGCGTTGCCCGGACAGTTCCCGGGGAGCTGTTTTTT. Its protein product is CSVARTVPGELFF.

There are a few counts of this clone. This sequence joins TRBV28 and TRBJ2-1, with D possibly TRBD2 on 5 matching bases. The CDR3 spans 15 residues. Germline CDR1 MDHEN, CDR2 SYDVKM. V lost 5 bases, J lost 4 bases, and 15 bases lay in between. This chain's CDR3 is CASSPPTSGYNEQFF. The CDR3 DNA reads TGTGCCAGCAGTCCCCCGACGAGCGGTTACAATGAGCAGTTCTTC.

This chain connects TRBV5-1 to TRBJ2-5; D is ambiguous. Germline loops: CDR1 SGHRS, CDR2 YFSETQ. The V gene lost 4 bases and the J gene lost 5 bases, with 18 bases spanning the gap. This CDR3 has 15 amino acids. The CDR3 loop reads CASSGIAHPSETQYF. The CDR3 DNA reads as TGCGCCAGCAGCGGAATAGCTCATCCTTCGGAGACCCAGTACTTC.

The J gene is TRBJ2-7, the V gene TRBV29-1; D remains ambiguous. Deletions cut 4 bases from V and 5 bases from J, with 18 bases between. The CDR3 contains 14 residues. The V gene's germline CDR1 is SQVTM and CDR2 ANQGSEA. CDR3 in amino acids: CSVAAAFAIHEQYF. The CDR3 DNA reads TGCAGCGTTGCAGCCGCTTTCGCGATCCACGAGCAGTACTTC.

This clone was found a few times. J is TRBJ2-1 and V is TRBV7-9, with D tentatively TRBD1 (6 bases). The CDR3 has 13 residues. Germline values: CDR1 SEHNR, CDR2 FQNEAQ (reference sequence). Between the trimmed V and J ends, which lost 5 bases and 14 bases, there was a span of 19 bases. The CDR3 nucleotides are TGTGCCAGCAGCCCGAAACAGCCTCAGGGGAAGTTCTTC. It yields the protein CASSPKQPQGKFF.

The V gene is TRBV7-3, the J gene TRBJ2-1, with TRBD2 as a possible D gene (6 bases). CDR1 is SGHTA and CDR2 is FQGTGA in the germline V gene. V gave up 5 bases and J gave up 5 bases, with 13 bases separating them. This CDR3 has 14 amino acids. The chain's CDR3 is CASSIPGLHNEQFF. CDR3 sequence (DNA): TGTGCCAGCAGCATACCGGGACTCCACAATGAGCAGTTCTTC.

This chain links TRBV5-6 with TRBJ2-1, with D perhaps TRBD1 (6 bases). CDR1 is SGHDT, CDR2 YYEEEE, per germline. CDR3 length equals 12 residues. V was pared by 4 bases and J by 8 bases, with 10 bases between. The CDR3 sequence is CASSLDSHEQFF. The CDR3 DNA reads as TGTGCCAGCAGCCTGGACAGCCATGAGCAGTTCTTC.

The V call is TRBV20-1, the J call TRBJ1-2; D is unclear. V lost 3 bases to trimming and J lost 1 base, with 3 bases between them. The CDR3 spans 11 residues. The germline CDR1 and CDR2 sequences are DFQATT and SNEGSKA (reference sequence). The CDR3 nucleotides are TGCAGTGCTAGCCATAACTATGGCTACACCTTC. This codes for CSASHNYGYTF.